Sequencing of this T cell receptor beta chain was carried out in a study of type 1 regulatory T cells. In the study overall: An in vitro protocol generated T-allo10, a Tr1-enriched, alloantigen-specific CD4 T cell product.

Germline V lookup: CDR1 SNHLY, CDR2 FYNNEI. The CDR3 is made up of 17 amino acids. The ends lost 8 bases at V and 10 bases at J; junction bases unmatched: 18. Worth noting for this clonotype: Its specificity is not known.

TCRdb called the reads again in MiXCR, with one record for every CDR3 protein. The sample yields under 30,000 distinct CDR3 sequences, around 47% seen once. The chain recombines TRBV2 with TRBJ1-6, with 9 bases aligning to TRBD1. The source material was cultured T cells, either the whole culture or a sorted T cell fraction (not recorded which). The source of this sequence is a human donor in good health. The CDR3 spells CASGRTGGGLIGSPLHF. CDR3 coding DNA: TGTGCCAGCGGCCGAACAGGGGGCGGTTTAATTGGGTCACCCCTCCACTTT. Variable domain in full (rest from reference TRBV2 and TRBJ1-6): EPEVTQTPSHQVTQMGQEVILRCVPISNHLYFYWYRQILGQKVEFLVSFYNNEISEKSEIFDDQFSVERPDGSNFTLKIRSTKLEDSAMYFCASGRTGGGLIGSPLHFGNGTRLTVT.